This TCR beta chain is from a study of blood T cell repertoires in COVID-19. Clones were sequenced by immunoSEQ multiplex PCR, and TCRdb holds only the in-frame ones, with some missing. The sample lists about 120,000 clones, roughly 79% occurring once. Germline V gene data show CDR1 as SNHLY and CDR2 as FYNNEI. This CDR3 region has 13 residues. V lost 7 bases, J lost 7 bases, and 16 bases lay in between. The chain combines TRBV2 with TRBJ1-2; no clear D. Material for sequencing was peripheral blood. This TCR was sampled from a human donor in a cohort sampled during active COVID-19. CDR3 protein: CASTEQPRSGYTF. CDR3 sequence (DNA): TGTGCCAGCACCGAGCAACCCCGCTCTGGCTACACCTTC.